The T cell receptor (beta chain) described here comes from a study of identical twins. TCRdb reprocessed the 5' RACE reads via MiXCR and lists one record per CDR3 protein. The sample shows roughly 500,000 distinct CDR3 sequences, around 20% of them seen only once. After removal of 4 bases from V and 5 bases from J, the junction contained 8 bases not matched to a gene. The CDR3 is 15 residues long. A further study also used this sample, focusing on T cells expressing NK-cell markers. That source adds: Sequenced donors, eight in total, included seven who were HCMV-seropositive and one who was seronegative.

This rearrangement joins TRBV23-1 to TRBJ1-2, with 9 nucleotides matching TRBD1. TRBV23-1 is an ORF, and what it does is uncertain. This TCR derives from a woman younger than 35 in good health. The source material was CD4+ T cells sorted from blood. CDR3 loop: CASSPHTGTGYGYTF. The CDR3 DNA follows: TGCGCCAGCAGTCCCCATACGGGGACAGGGTATGGCTACACCTTC.